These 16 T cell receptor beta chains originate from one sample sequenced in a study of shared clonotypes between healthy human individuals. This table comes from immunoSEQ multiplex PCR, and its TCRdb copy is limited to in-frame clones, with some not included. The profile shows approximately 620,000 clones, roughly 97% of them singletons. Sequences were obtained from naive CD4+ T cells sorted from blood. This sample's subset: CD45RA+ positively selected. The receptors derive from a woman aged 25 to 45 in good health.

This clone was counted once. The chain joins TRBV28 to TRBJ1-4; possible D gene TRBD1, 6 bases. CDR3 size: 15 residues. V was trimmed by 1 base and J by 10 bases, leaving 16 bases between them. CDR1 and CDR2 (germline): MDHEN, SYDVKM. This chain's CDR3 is CASSLSTGALGKLFF. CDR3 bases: TGTGCCAGCAGTTTATCAACGGGGGCGCTCGGAAAACTGTTTTTT.

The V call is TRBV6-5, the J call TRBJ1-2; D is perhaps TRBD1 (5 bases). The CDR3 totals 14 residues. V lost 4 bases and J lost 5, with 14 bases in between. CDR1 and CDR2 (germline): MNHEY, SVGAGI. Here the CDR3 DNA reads TGTGCCAGCAGTTTGGGACTGATGAATTATGGCTACACCTTC. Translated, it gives CASSLGLMNYGYTF.

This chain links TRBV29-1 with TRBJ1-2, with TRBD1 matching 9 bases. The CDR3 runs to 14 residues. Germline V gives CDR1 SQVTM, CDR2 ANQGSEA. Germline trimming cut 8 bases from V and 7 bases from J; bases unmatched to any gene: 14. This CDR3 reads CSLETGGSAGGYTF. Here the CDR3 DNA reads TGCAGCTTGGAGACAGGGGGAAGTGCTGGTGGCTACACCTTC.

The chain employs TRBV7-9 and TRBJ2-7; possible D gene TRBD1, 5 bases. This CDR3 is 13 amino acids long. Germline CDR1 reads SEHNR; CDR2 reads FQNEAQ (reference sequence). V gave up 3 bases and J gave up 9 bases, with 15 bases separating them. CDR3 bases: TGTGCCAGCAGCTTCCAGGGATCTTTGGGGCAGTACTTC. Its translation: CASSFQGSLGQYF.

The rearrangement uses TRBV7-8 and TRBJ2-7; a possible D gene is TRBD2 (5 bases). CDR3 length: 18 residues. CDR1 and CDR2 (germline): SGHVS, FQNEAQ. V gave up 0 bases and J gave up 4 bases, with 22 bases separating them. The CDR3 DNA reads TGTGCCAGCAGCTTAGCACGTTCGCGGGCTGGCTTGGGTTACGAGCAGTACTTC. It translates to CASSLARSRAGLGYEQYF.

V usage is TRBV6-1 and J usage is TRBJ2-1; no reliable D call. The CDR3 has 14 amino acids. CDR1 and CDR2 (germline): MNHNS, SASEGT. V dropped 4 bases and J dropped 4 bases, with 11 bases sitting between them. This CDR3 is CASSGSGPYNEQFF. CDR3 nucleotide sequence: TGTGCCAGCAGTGGGTCAGGACCTTACAATGAGCAGTTCTTC.

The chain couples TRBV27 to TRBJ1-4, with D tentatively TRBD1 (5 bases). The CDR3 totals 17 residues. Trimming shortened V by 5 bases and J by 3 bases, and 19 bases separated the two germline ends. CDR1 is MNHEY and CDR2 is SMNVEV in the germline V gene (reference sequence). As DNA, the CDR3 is TGTGCCAGCAGTCCAGGGAGATACCTTGCGGCTAATGAAAAACTGTTTTTT. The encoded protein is CASSPGRYLAANEKLFF. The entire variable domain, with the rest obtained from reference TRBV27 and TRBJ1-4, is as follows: EAQVTQNPRYLITVTGKKLTVTCSQNMNHEYMSWYRQDPGLGLRQIYYSMNVEVTDKGDVPEGYKVSRKEKRNFPLILESPSPNQTSLYFCASSPGRYLAANEKLFFGSGTQLSVL.

This chain's CDR3 is CAISESRTSRAYEQYF. The CDR3, as DNA: TGTGCCATCAGTGAGTCGAGGACTAGCCGAGCCTACGAGCAGTACTTC. J is TRBJ2-7 and V is TRBV10-3, with TRBD2 matching over 8 bases. In germline, CDR1 is ENHRY, CDR2 SYGVKD. The V and J ends lost 0 bases and 2 bases, in that order; junction bases with no gene match: 6. The length of the CDR3 is 16 residues.

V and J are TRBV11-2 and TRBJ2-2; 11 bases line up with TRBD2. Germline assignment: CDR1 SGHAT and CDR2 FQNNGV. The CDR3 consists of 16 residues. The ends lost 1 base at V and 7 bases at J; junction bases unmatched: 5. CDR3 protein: CASSLALAGGGGELFF. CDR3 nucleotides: TGTGCCAGCAGCTTAGCGCTAGCGGGAGGAGGCGGGGAGCTGTTTTTT.

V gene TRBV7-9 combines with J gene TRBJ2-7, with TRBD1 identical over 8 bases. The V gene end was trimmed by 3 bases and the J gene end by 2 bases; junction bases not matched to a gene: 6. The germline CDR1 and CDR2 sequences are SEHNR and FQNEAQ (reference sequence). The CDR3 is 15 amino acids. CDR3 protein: CASSFDRGPTYEQYF. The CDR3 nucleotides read TGTGCCAGCAGCTTCGACAGGGGCCCTACCTACGAGCAGTACTTC.

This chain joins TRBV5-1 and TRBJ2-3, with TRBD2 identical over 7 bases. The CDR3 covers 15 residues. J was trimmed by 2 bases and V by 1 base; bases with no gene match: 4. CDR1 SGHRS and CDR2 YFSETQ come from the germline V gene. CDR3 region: CASSLRGRLTDTQYF. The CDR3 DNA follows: TGCGCCAGCAGCTTGCGCGGGAGACTCACAGATACGCAGTATTTT.

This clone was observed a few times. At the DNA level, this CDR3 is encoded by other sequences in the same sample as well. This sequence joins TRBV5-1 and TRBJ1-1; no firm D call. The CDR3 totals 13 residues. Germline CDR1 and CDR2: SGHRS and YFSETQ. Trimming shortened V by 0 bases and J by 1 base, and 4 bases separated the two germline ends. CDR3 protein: CASSLGGNTEAFF. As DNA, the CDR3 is TGCGCCAGCAGCTTGGGGGGGAACACTGAAGCTTTCTTT. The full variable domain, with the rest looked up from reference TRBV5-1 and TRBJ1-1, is KAGVTQTPRYLIKTRGQQVTLSCSPISGHRSVSWYQQTPGQGLQFLFEYFSETQRNKGNFPGRFSGRQFSNSRSEMNVSTLELGDSALYLCASSLGGNTEAFFGQGTRLTVV.

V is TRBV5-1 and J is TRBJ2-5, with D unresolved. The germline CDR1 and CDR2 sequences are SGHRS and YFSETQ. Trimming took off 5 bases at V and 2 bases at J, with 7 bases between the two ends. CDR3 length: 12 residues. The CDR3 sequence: CASRVDQETQYF. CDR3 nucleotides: TGCGCCAGCAGGGTAGATCAAGAGACCCAGTACTTC.

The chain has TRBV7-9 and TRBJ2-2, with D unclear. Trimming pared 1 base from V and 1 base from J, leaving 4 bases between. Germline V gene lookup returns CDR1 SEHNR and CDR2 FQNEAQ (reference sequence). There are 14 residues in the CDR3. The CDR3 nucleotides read TGTGCCAGCAGCTTAGGACAGAACACCGGGGAGCTGTTTTTT. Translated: CASSLGQNTGELFF.

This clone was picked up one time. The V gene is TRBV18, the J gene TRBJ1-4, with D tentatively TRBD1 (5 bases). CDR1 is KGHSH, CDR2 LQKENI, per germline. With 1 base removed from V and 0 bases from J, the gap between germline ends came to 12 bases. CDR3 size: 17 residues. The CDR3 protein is CASSPQSRGATNEKLFF. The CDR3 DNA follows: TGTGCCAGCTCACCACAAAGTAGGGGAGCAACTAATGAAAAACTGTTTTTT.

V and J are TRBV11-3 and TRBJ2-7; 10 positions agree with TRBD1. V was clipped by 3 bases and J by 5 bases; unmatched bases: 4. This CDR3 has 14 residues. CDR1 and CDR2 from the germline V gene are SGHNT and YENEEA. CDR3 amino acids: CASSLTGGGNEQYF. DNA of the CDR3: TGTGCCAGCAGCTTGACAGGGGGCGGAAACGAGCAGTACTTC.